This T cell receptor beta chain was sequenced during a study of blood T cell repertoires in COVID-19. Study-level information: COVID-19 samples from acute and convalescent phases originated in the United States, Italy and Spain. PBMCs, B-cell-depleted T cells, or T cells provided the cDNA or gDNA that made up the material.

Germline V CDR1 and CDR2: SGHRS, YFSETQ. V lost 4 bases to trimming and J lost 4 bases, with 23 bases between them. The CDR3 extends over 17 amino acids. In the authors' workflow: Reference gene primer amplification gave nucleated cell count estimates. Sequenced by immunoSEQ multiplex PCR; TCRdb stores in-frame clones only, minus some. D and trimming come from the DNA, and the V and J calls and clone size come from that table. The table records approximately 74,000 clones, around four fifths of them present only once. The rearrangement links TRBV5-1 to TRBJ1-1, with D unresolved. The specimen was peripheral blood. The TCR was taken from a man older than 75 with active or convalescent COVID-19. DNA for the CDR3: TGCGCCAGCAGCCGAACCGGGAACCCCCGGGAGGGCACTGAAGCTTTCTTT. Its protein product is CASSRTGNPREGTEAFF.